Listed below are T cell receptor beta chains from one sample, sequenced in a study of T cells in Graves' hyperthyroidism and ophthalmopathy. MiXCR, run by TCRdb on the multiplex PCR reads, gives a single entry per CDR3 protein. The sample includes about 130,000 distinct CDR3 sequences, approximately 20% of them seen just once. Sequencing was carried out using blood. The receptor set was obtained from a woman between 50 and 59 years old with Graves' hyperthyroidism that later progressed to Graves' ophthalmopathy. The CDR3 runs from the conserved cysteine through the conserved F or W. D genes are given only for firm matches. The size field is filled for only some rows; it gives once, few, many or a size class.

>15|.|TRBV7-3|TRBJ2-2|.
TGTGCCAGCAGCTTAAGAGCTAGCGAGGACGGGGAGCTGTTTTTT
CASSLRASEDGELFF
>11|many|TRBV29-1|TRBJ1-1|.
TGCAGCGTCACAGGGTCCACTGAAGCTTTCTTT
CSVTGSTEAFF
>12|many|TRBV30|TRBJ1-2|.
TGTGCCCCCAACCCAGGGGATTATGGCTACACCTTC
CAPNPGDYGYTF
>17|.|TRBV6-1|TRBJ2-7|.
TGTGCCAGCAGTCGATACCCCCCCCCGGGGTACCCCAACGAGCAGTACTTC
CASSRYPPPGYPNEQYF
>18|many|TRBV18|TRBJ2-2|.
TGTGCCAGCTCACCCCGAGGATCGAGAGGGGCGAACACCGGGGAGCTGTTTTTT
CASSPRGSRGANTGELFF
>16|once|TRBV11-3|TRBJ2-5|.
TGTGCCAGCAGCTTAGCATACGGGACGGGGGAAGAGACCCAGTACTTC
CASSLAYGTGEETQYF
>13|few|TRBV10-3|TRBJ2-1|TRBD2
TGTGCCATAAGTAAGCGGGAGGGGGGTGAGCAGTTCTTC
CAISKREGGEQFF
>16|.|TRBV7-6|TRBJ1-6|.
TGTGCCAGCAGCTTAGAAAGAACCGGATATAATTCACCCCTCCACTTT
CASSLERTGYNSPLHF
>16|many|TRBV20-1|TRBJ2-7|TRBD2
TGCAGTGCCGCACAGAGGACTAGCGGGAGCAGTCGCGAGCAGTACTTC
CSAAQRTSGSSREQYF
>15|.|TRBV19|TRBJ2-1|TRBD2
TGTGCCAGTAGTATAGCGGGGGGATATGTTAATGAGCAGTTCTTC
CASSIAGGYVNEQFF
>14|many|TRBV28|TRBJ2-7|TRBD1
TGTGCCAGCAATACAGGGGGATCCTCCAACGAGCAGTACTTC
CASNTGGSSNEQYF
>15|many|TRBV27|TRBJ1-4|TRBD1
TGTGCCAGCAGTCAAGGACAGGGTAGAGGGGAAAAACTGTTTTTT
CASSQGQGRGEKLFF
>13|many|TRBV19|TRBJ1-1|.
TGTGCCAGTAGTATGGGACATTACACTGAAGCTTTCTTT
CASSMGHYTEAFF
>15|many|TRBV28|TRBJ1-6|TRBD1
TGTGCCAGCAGTGAAGGACAGGCGGATAATTCACCCCTCCACTTT
CASSEGQADNSPLHF
>15|many|TRBV18|TRBJ2-1|TRBD1
TGTGCCAGCTCACCTGGACAGGGGGCTTACAATGAGCAGTTCTTC
CASSPGQGAYNEQFF
>15|few|TRBV29-1|TRBJ2-1|TRBD2
TGCAGCGTTATACCGGGACTAGGCTTTAGTAATGAGCAGTTCTTC
CSVIPGLGFSNEQFF
>14|.|TRBV5-1|TRBJ2-7|TRBD2
TGCGCCAGCAGCCTAGCGGGGGGGTCGCGGGAGCAGTACTTC
CASSLAGGSREQYF
>13|few|TRBV19|TRBJ2-1|.
TGTGCCAGTAGTATGAACAGCTACAATGAGCAGTTCTTC
CASSMNSYNEQFF